One sample yielded the 9 T cell receptor beta chains listed below, sequenced in a study of identical twins (TCRdb year 2016). Receptor libraries were prepared by 5' RACE. Data came from an Illumina HiSeq 2000. TCRdb reanalyzed the raw reads on its own, using fastp at Q25 for trimming and MiXCR for clone calling, and kept in-frame beta chains. Under each unique CDR3 protein, matching rows form one entry showing the most common genes and DNA. This sample holds around 250,000 distinct CDR3 sequences; 6.5% to 9.5% were observed only once. 3% of the sample comes from the top ten. These sequences were also reported in another study, on yellow fever vaccine responses in identical twins.

The source material was CD8+ T cells sorted from blood. The origin of the receptors is a woman aged 18-29 years in good health.

This clonotype was recorded many times. This rearrangement joins TRBV12-3 or TRBV12-4 to TRBJ2-2, with no clear D. The CDR3 extends over 13 amino acids. V lost 5 bases to trimming and J lost 6 bases, with 10 bases between them. The CDR3 protein is CASSPSVSGELFF. The CDR3 nucleotides read TGTGCCAGCAGTCCTAGTGTATCCGGGGAGCTGTTTTTT.

In this sample, this clonotype turned up many times. This rearrangement joins TRBV2 to TRBJ2-3; the match to TRBD2 covers 8 bases. The germline gives CDR1 SNHLY, CDR2 FYNNEI. Trimming at V came to 0 bases and at J to 6 bases, leaving 11 bases not matched to a gene. The CDR3 loop spans 17 amino acids. CDR3 sequence (DNA): TGTGCCAGCAGTGAAGCGCTAGCGGGTTTACTAGGGGATACGCAGTATTTT. It specifies CASSEALAGLLGDTQYF.

This clonotype was seen repeatedly, ten times or more. The rearrangement links TRBV12-3 or TRBV12-4 to TRBJ2-5; tentatively, D is TRBD1 (5 bases). V was trimmed by 5 bases and J by 3 bases, leaving 13 bases between them. This CDR3 spans 14 amino acids. This CDR3 reads CASSDGQVEETQYF. CDR3 sequence (DNA): TGTGCCAGCAGTGACGGACAAGTAGAAGAGACCCAGTACTTC.

This clonotype showed up just a few times. The chain employs TRBV19 and TRBJ1-1; tentative D call: TRBD1 (5 bases). Trimming took off 1 base at V and 1 base at J, with 7 bases between the two ends. The length of the CDR3 is 14 residues. Germline CDR1 LNHDA, CDR2 SQIVND (reference sequence). CDR3 bases: TGTGCCAGTAGTATAGTCGACAGGAACACTGAAGCTTTCTTT. Translated, it gives CASSIVDRNTEAFF.

The rearrangement links TRBV27 to TRBJ2-7; 10 nucleotides agree with TRBD2. The V gene's germline CDR1 is MNHEY and CDR2 SMNVEV (reference sequence). J gave up 3 bases and V 8 bases, and 10 bases lay outside the gene matches. This CDR3 has 15 residues. The CDR3 region has the DNA TGTGCCAGCCGATCCTGGACTAGCGGAATCTACGAGCAGTACTTC. Translation: CASRSWTSGIYEQYF.

V gene TRBV27 combines with J gene TRBJ2-7, with D unclear. The germline V gene encodes CDR1 MNHEY and CDR2 SMNVEV (reference sequence). There are 13 residues in the CDR3. Trimming removed 6 bases from V and 6 bases from J, with 15 bases in between. The CDR3 protein is CASSSRAEIEQYF. CDR3 nucleotides: TGTGCCAGCAGCTCTCGCGCCGAAATCGAGCAGTACTTC.

The table lists this clonotype with many counts. The rearrangement uses TRBV7-9 and TRBJ2-7, with D perhaps being TRBD1 or TRBD2 (5 bases each). Germline assignment: CDR1 SEHNR and CDR2 FQNEAQ (reference sequence). There are 14 residues in the CDR3. V gave up 6 bases and J gave up 3 bases, with 15 bases separating them. The CDR3 bases are TGTGCCAGCAGTTATCGCCGGGACGGCTACGAGCAGTACTTC. This translates into CASSYRRDGYEQYF.

This clonotype came up once. The V and J genes are TRBV4-1 and TRBJ2-7; D is ambiguous. The germline V gene has CDR1 MGHRA and CDR2 YSYEKL. Trimming stripped 3 bases from V and 2 bases from J, with 8 bases between. This CDR3 is built from 13 residues. The CDR3 sequence is CASSQAVPYEQYF. The DNA for the CDR3 is TGCGCCAGCAGCCAGGCCGTCCCCTACGAGCAGTACTTC.

This clonotype was counted many times. The chain combines TRBV29-1 with TRBJ1-1, with D uncertain. Germline values: CDR1 SQVTM, CDR2 ANQGSEA. V was clipped by 4 bases and J by 0 bases, with 9 bases between them. This CDR3 is built from 13 residues. The CDR3 loop is CSVVGPMNTEAFF. CDR3 nucleotides: TGCAGCGTTGTAGGGCCGATGAACACTGAAGCTTTCTTT.